This T cell receptor beta chain was documented in a study of blood T cell repertoires in COVID-19. Measured with immunoSEQ multiplex PCR; TCRdb has only the in-frame clones, and not every one. The sample carries fewer than 300,000 clones, 70% to 85% recorded once. The length of the CDR3 is 13 residues. Trimming removed 0 bases at V and 5 bases at J, with 8 bases between. The germline V gene has CDR1 SGHNT and CDR2 YYREEE (reference sequence). The rearrangement uses TRBV5-4 and TRBJ2-5, with a possible D match to TRBD1 (5 bases). Sequenced input: peripheral blood. This receptor was identified in a human donor with COVID-19, enrolled during active disease. The donor label of this sample is uncertain. The CDR3 protein is CASSLAGRETQYF. DNA of the CDR3: TGTGCCAGCAGCTTGGCAGGGCGGGAGACCCAGTACTTC.